Presented here are 15 T cell receptor beta chains from one specimen sequenced in a study of shared clonotypes between healthy human individuals. Produced via immunoSEQ multiplex PCR; TCRdb's table is partial and in-frame only. This table holds about 1 million clones, approximately 78% found once. The sample was memory CD4+ T cells from PBMCs. Stated subset: CD45RA-negative fraction. Receptor source: a man in his late teens or twenties in good health. Some clones in this sample may be carry-over from other donors' samples.

This clone was seen only once. The chain combines TRBV28 with TRBJ1-2; D is unresolved. The germline V and J ends were trimmed by 10 bases and 8 bases, with 14 bases remaining between them. CDR1 is MDHEN and CDR2 is SYDVKM in the germline V gene. This CDR3 spans 11 amino acids. The CDR3: CATRIDGGYTF. The CDR3 nucleotides are TGTGCCACCCGGATCGATGGAGGCTACACCTTC.

The chain recombines TRBV2 with TRBJ2-3; 8 bases match TRBD2. This CDR3 comprises 14 residues. Losses at the gene ends were 7 bases for V and 8 bases for J; bases not matched to a gene: 11. In germline, CDR1 is SNHLY, CDR2 FYNNEI. CDR3 loop: CASNEGTSSGTQYF. The CDR3 bases are TGTGCCAGCAACGAGGGGACTAGTAGCGGTACGCAGTATTTT.

This chain connects TRBV28 to TRBJ2-3; D is perhaps TRBD2 (6 bases). V lost 5 bases and J 3 bases, leaving 15 bases between the germline ends. CDR3 size: 15 residues. Germline-derived CDR1 and CDR2 are MDHEN and SYDVKM. The CDR3 sequence: CASSPLGGATDTQYF. The CDR3 nucleotides are TGTGCCAGCAGTCCCTTGGGGGGAGCTACAGATACGCAGTATTTT.

As to this clone: Additional DNA sequences in this sample encode the identical CDR3. This rearrangement joins TRBV11-2 to TRBJ2-7; 9 nucleotides match TRBD1. CDR1 is SGHAT, CDR2 FQNNGV, per germline. The CDR3 extends over 15 amino acids. V lost 5 bases to trimming and J lost 0 bases; unmatched junction nucleotides: 5. This chain's CDR3 is CASSLGTGSSYEQYF. The CDR3 coding sequence is TGTGCCAGCAGCCTAGGGACAGGGAGCTCCTACGAGCAGTACTTC. Variable domain in full (rest from reference TRBV11-2 and TRBJ2-7): EAGVAQSPRYKIIEKRQSVAFWCNPISGHATLYWYQQILGQGPKLLIQFQNNGVVDDSQLPKDRFSAERLKGVDSTLKIQPAKLEDSAVYLCASSLGTGSSYEQYFGPGTRLTVT.

This clone has just one count. This same CDR3 is encoded by further DNA sequences in the sample. The chain recombines TRBV28 with TRBJ2-7; the match to TRBD2 covers 14 bases. The germline gives CDR1 MDHEN, CDR2 SYDVKM. There are 15 residues in the CDR3. Germline trimming cut 8 bases from V and 4 bases from J; bases unmatched to any gene: 7. CDR3 sequence: CASGTSGRGSYEQYF. The CDR3 DNA reads as TGTGCCAGCGGGACTAGCGGGAGAGGGTCGTACGAGCAGTACTTC.

The chain is built from TRBV15 and TRBJ2-1; D unresolved. V dropped 8 bases and J dropped 8 bases, with 16 bases sitting between them. This CDR3 has 13 residues. The germline V gene encodes CDR1 LNHNV and CDR2 YYDKDF (reference sequence). CDR3 coding DNA: TGTGCCACCTCATCTGGGCCAAAGGATGAGCAGTTCTTC. This translates into CATSSGPKDEQFF. The complete variable domain, with remaining parts taken from reference TRBV15 and TRBJ2-1, reads DAMVIQNPRYQVTQFGKPVTLSCSQTLNHNVMYWYQQKSSQAPKLLFHYYDKDFNNEADTPDNFQSRRPNTSFCFLDIRSPGLGDTAMYLCATSSGPKDEQFFGPGTRLTVL.

In nucleotides, the CDR3 is TGCGCCAGCAGTCCGGAAGACAGGGTTTGCAAAGACGGGGAGCTGTTTTTT. Protein product: CASSPEDRVCKDGELFF. V gene TRBV23-1 combines with J gene TRBJ2-2, with TRBD1 matching 7 bases. TRBV23-1 is assigned to the ORF class and has an uncertain function. This CDR3 contains 17 residues. The trim removed 4 bases at V and 7 bases at J, leaving 15 bases unmatched.

The V and J genes are TRBV27 and TRBJ2-2; TRBD2 aligns across 7 bases. V was pared by 2 bases and J by 1 base, with 1 base of the junction left unmatched. CDR1 is MNHEY and CDR2 is SMNVEV in the germline V gene (reference sequence). The CDR3 runs to 15 residues. This CDR3 reads CASSLRGRNTGELFF. The CDR3 nucleotides read TGTGCCAGCAGTTTACGCGGGAGGAACACCGGGGAGCTGTTTTTT.

V usage is TRBV7-9 and J usage is TRBJ1-1; D gene uncertain. The germline CDR1 and CDR2 sequences are SEHNR and FQNEAQ (reference sequence). This CDR3 is 13 amino acids long. The ends were cut back, 5 bases at V and 1 base at J, with 8 bases in the middle. The CDR3 loop reads CASSINTNTEAFF. CDR3 in DNA: TGTGCCAGCAGCATCAATACGAACACTGAAGCTTTCTTT.

This clone appeared a few times. V and J are TRBV27 and TRBJ2-7; D possibly corresponds to TRBD1 (5 bases). The CDR3 has 15 amino acids. Germline-derived CDR1 and CDR2 are MNHEY and SMNVEV (reference sequence). Trimming shortened V by 3 bases and J by 1 base, and 13 bases separated the two germline ends. CDR3: CASSLVAGKSYEQYF. The CDR3, as DNA: TGTGCCAGCAGTTTGGTCGCAGGGAAATCCTACGAGCAGTACTTC.

This clone came up once. DNA for the CDR3: TGCGCCAGCAGCCAGCCAGACAGACGCACTGGCGAGCAGTACTTC. Encoded protein: CASSQPDRRTGEQYF. This chain uses TRBV4-1 with TRBJ2-7; D perhaps matches TRBD1 (5 bases). The CDR3 totals 15 residues. The germline V and J ends were trimmed by 3 bases and 6 bases, with 18 bases remaining between them. Germline assignment: CDR1 MGHRA and CDR2 YSYEKL.

The chain has TRBV5-1 and TRBJ1-2, with D possibly TRBD1 on 5 matching bases. V lost 4 bases, J lost 5 bases, and 15 bases lay in between. CDR3 length equals 14 residues. Germline values: CDR1 SGHRS, CDR2 YFSETQ. The CDR3 region has the DNA TGCGCCAGCAGCGAGAGGGGTCCATCGTATGGCTACACCTTC. Translation gives CASSERGPSYGYTF.

V usage is TRBV7-2 and J usage is TRBJ1-2, with D hard to call. The CDR3 loop spans 13 amino acids. Germline CDR1 and CDR2: SGHTA and FQGNSA. Trimming removed 8 bases at V and 8 bases at J, with 18 bases between. The DNA of the CDR3 is TGTGCCAGCTCCCCGGCGGGGATCGGCGGCTACACCTTC. Translating it yields CASSPAGIGGYTF.

This chain joins TRBV7-9 and TRBJ2-1; D might be TRBD1 (5 bases). Germline CDR1 and CDR2: SEHNR and FQNEAQ (reference sequence). V lost 7 bases and J 7 bases, leaving 14 bases between the germline ends. This CDR3 is built from 13 residues. Written as DNA, the CDR3 is TGTGCCAGCATGACGGCAGGGAAGAATGAGCAGTTCTTC. Residues: CASMTAGKNEQFF.

There are a few counts of this clone. CDR3 loop: CASRSAPGQVSENYGYTF. CDR3 in DNA: TGCGCCAGCAGAAGTGCCCCGGGACAGGTCTCTGAAAACTATGGCTACACCTTC. The V and J genes are TRBV5-1 and TRBJ1-2; 8 bases agree with TRBD1. With V trimmed by 5 bases and J by 2 bases, 17 bases remained unmatched. The CDR3 has 18 residues. The V gene's germline CDR1 is SGHRS and CDR2 YFSETQ.